This T cell receptor (beta chain) was captured in a study of cytomegalovirus exposure and HLA in healthy donors. In its sample, this clone was seen a few times. PCR involved 60 Vbeta and 13 Jbeta primers. Libraries were prepared by immunoSEQ multiplex PCR; TCRdb keeps only in-frame clonotypes and omits some of them. The repertoire includes 90,000 to 120,000 clones, roughly 72% of them detected once, and roughly 5.4% sits in the top ten. Between the trimmed V and J ends, which lost 0 bases and 1 base, there was a span of 11 bases. The germline V gene encodes CDR1 SGHRS and CDR2 YFSETQ. The CDR3 is 16 amino acids.

The sample consisted of PBMCs. This sequence was found in a woman aged 18-29 years in good health and CMV-seropositive. The chain uses TRBV5-1 and TRBJ2-1; weak D call: TRBD2 (6 bases). The CDR3 nucleotides are TGCGCCAGCAGCTTGGTCGGGAGCCGGTCCTACAATGAGCAGTTCTTC. The encoded protein is CASSLVGSRSYNEQFF.